The rows below give T cell receptor beta chains drawn from one sample of a study of T cell responses to AZD1222 COVID-19 vaccine. Method: immunoSEQ multiplex PCR; TCRdb's copy keeps in-frame clones and lacks some. The table shows 120,000 or so clones, with about 88% occurring only once. The sequences come from peripheral blood, collected 28 days after the second AZD1222 dose. The receptor source for this set is an adult who received the AZD1222 COVID-19 vaccine. Both conserved end residues are part of each CDR3. D genes are given only for firm matches. For some rows the clone size is stated as once, few or many, or as a class when expanded; others skip it.

j_call: TRBJ1-2
d_call: TRBD1
v_call: TRBV7-2
clone_size: .
cdr3_nt: TGTGCCAGCAGATTAGGGGGCAGCTATGGCTACACCTTC
cdr3_aa: CASRLGGSYGYTF

j_call: TRBJ2-7
d_call: .
v_call: TRBV19
clone_size: .
cdr3_nt: TGTGCCAGTAGTATAGGACAAAACTACGAGCAGTACTTC
cdr3_aa: CASSIGQNYEQYF

j_call: TRBJ1-2
d_call: TRBD1
v_call: TRBV10-1
clone_size: .
cdr3_nt: TGCGCCAGCAGTCGAACAGGGGGCAGTTACTATGGCTACACCTTC
cdr3_aa: CASSRTGGSYYGYTF

j_call: TRBJ1-5
d_call: .
v_call: TRBV5-4
clone_size: .
cdr3_nt: TGTGCCAGCAGCTTGAGCGGTAGCAATCAGCCCCAGCATTTT
cdr3_aa: CASSLSGSNQPQHF

j_call: TRBJ1-2
d_call: .
v_call: TRBV12-3/TRBV12-4
clone_size: .
cdr3_nt: TGTGCCAGCAGTTTTAGGGTCGGGGGCTACACCTTC
cdr3_aa: CASSFRVGGYTF

j_call: TRBJ1-1
d_call: .
v_call: TRBV7-9
clone_size: .
cdr3_nt: TGTGCCAGCAGTTTCCCGAACACTGAAGCTTTCTTT
cdr3_aa: CASSFPNTEAFF

j_call: TRBJ1-2
d_call: .
v_call: TRBV12-3/TRBV12-4
clone_size: .
cdr3_nt: TGTGCCAGCAGCATCCCAAATCGGCATGGCTACACCTTC
cdr3_aa: CASSIPNRHGYTF

j_call: TRBJ2-1
d_call: TRBD2
v_call: TRBV3-1/TRBV3-2
clone_size: .
cdr3_nt: TGTGCCAGCAGCCAAGGTAGCGGGAGTACCGATGAGCAGTTCTTC
cdr3_aa: CASSQGSGSTDEQFF

j_call: TRBJ2-7
d_call: TRBD2
v_call: TRBV9
clone_size: .
cdr3_nt: TGTGCCAGCAGCTTTATGAAACTAGCGGGAGTGGCTTACGAGCAGTACTTC
cdr3_aa: CASSFMKLAGVAYEQYF

j_call: TRBJ1-5
d_call: TRBD1
v_call: TRBV19
clone_size: .
cdr3_nt: TGTGCCAGTGACCGGGACAGAAATCAGCCCCAGCATTTT
cdr3_aa: CASDRDRNQPQHF

j_call: TRBJ1-5
d_call: .
v_call: TRBV4-1
clone_size: .
cdr3_nt: TGCGCCAGCAGCCAAGGGTTGGTTAGCAATCAGCCCCAGCATTTT
cdr3_aa: CASSQGLVSNQPQHF

j_call: TRBJ2-5
d_call: .
v_call: TRBV7-8
clone_size: .
cdr3_nt: TGTGCCAGCAGCGCCATCAAAAGGGGAGTTGAGACCCAGTACTTC
cdr3_aa: CASSAIKRGVETQYF

j_call: TRBJ2-3
d_call: .
v_call: TRBV13
clone_size: once
cdr3_nt: TGTGCCAGTATCCCTTTCGGGAACACAGATACGCAGTATTTT
cdr3_aa: CASIPFGNTDTQYF

j_call: TRBJ1-5
d_call: .
v_call: TRBV4-3
clone_size: once
cdr3_nt: TGCGCCAGCAGCCAATCCCCCCAGGGCAATCAGCCCCAGCATTTT
cdr3_aa: CASSQSPQGNQPQHF

j_call: TRBJ2-1
d_call: .
v_call: TRBV10-1
clone_size: .
cdr3_nt: TGCGCCAGCAGGCAGGGAGTTTACAATGAGCAGTTCTTC
cdr3_aa: CASRQGVYNEQFF

j_call: TRBJ1-5
d_call: .
v_call: TRBV28
clone_size: once
cdr3_nt: TGTGCCAGCAGTTCGCAGAGCTGGGGCAATCAGCCCCAGCATTTT
cdr3_aa: CASSSQSWGNQPQHF

j_call: TRBJ1-5
d_call: .
v_call: TRBV28
clone_size: .
cdr3_nt: TGTGCCAGCAGAAGCATGAGGCGGGGTTTGGCTAATCAGCCCCAGCATTTT
cdr3_aa: CASRSMRRGLANQPQHF

j_call: TRBJ1-1
d_call: .
v_call: TRBV2
clone_size: .
cdr3_nt: TGTGCCAGTACGACCTTCCAAAAACAGGGTGAAGCTTTCTTT
cdr3_aa: CASTTFQKQGEAFF

j_call: TRBJ1-5
d_call: TRBD1
v_call: TRBV29-1
clone_size: .
cdr3_nt: TGCAGCGTGGGATATACACAGGGGAACAATCAGCCCCAGCATTTT
cdr3_aa: CSVGYTQGNNQPQHF

j_call: TRBJ2-7
d_call: TRBD2
v_call: TRBV27
clone_size: .
cdr3_nt: TGTGCCAGCGGACTAGCGGCCTACGAGCAGTACTTC
cdr3_aa: CASGLAAYEQYF

j_call: TRBJ2-5
d_call: TRBD2
v_call: TRBV27
clone_size: .
cdr3_nt: TGTGCCAGCGGGGGGACTAGGGAAGGGACCCAGTACTTC
cdr3_aa: CASGGTREGTQYF

j_call: TRBJ2-5
d_call: .
v_call: TRBV5-6
clone_size: once
cdr3_nt: TGTGCCAGCAGCTTATCACAGTGGGAGACCCAGTACTTC
cdr3_aa: CASSLSQWETQYF

j_call: TRBJ1-5
d_call: TRBD1
v_call: TRBV19
clone_size: .
cdr3_nt: TGTGCCAGTAGTATTGGTTTAGACAGGGGGCGAAACCAGCCCCAGCATTTT
cdr3_aa: CASSIGLDRGRNQPQHF

j_call: TRBJ1-2
d_call: TRBD1
v_call: TRBV7-3
clone_size: few
cdr3_nt: TGTGCCAGCTCTACAGGGGGCAGAAGTGGCTACACCTTC
cdr3_aa: CASSTGGRSGYTF

j_call: TRBJ1-3
d_call: .
v_call: TRBV5-1
clone_size: .
cdr3_nt: TGCGCCAGCTCATTGGGTGACGGAACCATATATTTT
cdr3_aa: CASSLGDGTIYF

j_call: TRBJ2-3
d_call: .
v_call: TRBV18
clone_size: .
cdr3_nt: TGTGCCAGCTCACCATCAGTAACGGCGCAGTATTTT
cdr3_aa: CASSPSVTAQYF

j_call: TRBJ2-7
d_call: .
v_call: TRBV3-1/TRBV3-2
clone_size: .
cdr3_nt: TGTGCCAGCAGCCAAGATCTGACCTCCGGGGGCTACGAGCAGTACTTC
cdr3_aa: CASSQDLTSGGYEQYF

j_call: TRBJ2-7
d_call: TRBD1
v_call: TRBV19
clone_size: .
cdr3_nt: TGTGCCAGTAGTCGGGACAGGGCATTCTCCTACGAGCAGTACTTC
cdr3_aa: CASSRDRAFSYEQYF

j_call: TRBJ2-3
d_call: .
v_call: TRBV3-1/TRBV3-2
clone_size: .
cdr3_nt: TGTGCCAGCAGCCAAGACGCGCAAGGGTTCCGAGGAACAGATACGCAGTATTTT
cdr3_aa: CASSQDAQGFRGTDTQYF

j_call: TRBJ1-1
d_call: TRBD1
v_call: TRBV7-2
clone_size: .
cdr3_nt: TGTGCCAGCAACCCGTCCACAGGGGGCCTGAGCACTGAAGCTTTCTTT
cdr3_aa: CASNPSTGGLSTEAFF

j_call: TRBJ2-5
d_call: .
v_call: TRBV12-3/TRBV12-4
clone_size: once
cdr3_nt: TGTGCCAGCAGTTTTGTCAGGGAGACCCAGTACTTC
cdr3_aa: CASSFVRETQYF

j_call: TRBJ1-1
d_call: .
v_call: TRBV29-1
clone_size: .
cdr3_nt: TGCAGCGGTATTCAGGGCGGGAACACTGAAGCTTTCTTT
cdr3_aa: CSGIQGGNTEAFF

j_call: TRBJ1-3
d_call: .
v_call: TRBV29-1
clone_size: .
cdr3_nt: TGCAGCAGCCTTGAAGGAAACACCATATATTTT
cdr3_aa: CSSLEGNTIYF

j_call: TRBJ1-2
d_call: TRBD1
v_call: TRBV10-3
clone_size: .
cdr3_nt: TGTGCCATCAGTAAAGGGACAGGGGATGTGGATGGCTACACCTTC
cdr3_aa: CAISKGTGDVDGYTF

j_call: TRBJ2-1
d_call: .
v_call: TRBV10-1
clone_size: .
cdr3_nt: TGCGCCAGAGGTAGCTGGAGGGGATACAATGAGCAGTTCTTC
cdr3_aa: CARGSWRGYNEQFF

j_call: TRBJ2-2
d_call: .
v_call: TRBV6-5
clone_size: .
cdr3_nt: TGTGCCAGCAGTTCCGGAACGGGAGCCGGGGAGCTGTTTTTT
cdr3_aa: CASSSGTGAGELFF

j_call: TRBJ2-2
d_call: .
v_call: TRBV6-5
clone_size: .
cdr3_nt: TGTGCCAGCAGTTACCGGGGGCCGAACACCGGGGAGCTGTTTTTT
cdr3_aa: CASSYRGPNTGELFF

j_call: TRBJ2-5
d_call: .
v_call: TRBV27
clone_size: .
cdr3_nt: TGTGCCAGCAGTACATCCAAACAGGGACAGACCCAGTACTTC
cdr3_aa: CASSTSKQGQTQYF

j_call: TRBJ2-4
d_call: .
v_call: TRBV4-1
clone_size: .
cdr3_nt: TGCGCCAGCAGCCAAGATTGGGCGGGGGCCACTCCCAAAAACATTCAGTACTTC
cdr3_aa: CASSQDWAGATPKNIQYF

j_call: TRBJ2-1
d_call: TRBD2
v_call: TRBV11-2
clone_size: .
cdr3_nt: TGTGCCAGCAGCAAGACTAGCGGGACTTACAATGAGCAGTTCTTC
cdr3_aa: CASSKTSGTYNEQFF